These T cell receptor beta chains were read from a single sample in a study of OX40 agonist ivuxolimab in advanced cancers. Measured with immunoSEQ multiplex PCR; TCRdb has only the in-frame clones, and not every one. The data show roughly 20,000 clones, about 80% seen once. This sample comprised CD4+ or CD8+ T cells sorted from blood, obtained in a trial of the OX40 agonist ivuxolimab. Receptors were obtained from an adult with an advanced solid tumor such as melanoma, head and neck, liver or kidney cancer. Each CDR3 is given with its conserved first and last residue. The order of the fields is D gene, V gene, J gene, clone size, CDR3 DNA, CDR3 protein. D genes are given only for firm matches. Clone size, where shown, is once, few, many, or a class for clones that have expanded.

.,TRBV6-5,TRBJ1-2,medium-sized,TGTGCCAGCAGTCCCTGGCACGTAGACTATGGCTACACCTTC,CASSPWHVDYGYTF
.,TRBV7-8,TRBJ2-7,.,TGTGCCAGCAGCCTACCACGAAAGGACGAGCAGTACTTC,CASSLPRKDEQYF
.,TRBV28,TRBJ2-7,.,TGTGCCAGCAGTTTCAATTCTCAGGCGACTAGCTCCTACGAGCAGTACTTC,CASSFNSQATSSYEQYF
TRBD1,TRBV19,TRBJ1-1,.,TGTGCCAGTACCCCAACGGGACAGGGAAAGAACACTGAAGCTTTCTTT,CASTPTGQGKNTEAFF
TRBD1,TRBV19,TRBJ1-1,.,TGTGCCAGTAGGGTCCCGGGACAGGGTTGGAACGCTGAAGCTTTCTTT,CASRVPGQGWNAEAFF
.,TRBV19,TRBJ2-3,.,TGTGCCAGTAGTATTCTAGGAGAGGGAGATACGCAGTATTTT,CASSILGEGDTQYF
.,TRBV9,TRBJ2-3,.,TGTGCCAGCAGTCGCCGGGACAACCCAGATACGCAGTATTTT,CASSRRDNPDTQYF
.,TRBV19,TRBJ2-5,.,TGTGCCAGTAGTATAGAAATAGGGGGGCAAGAGACCCAGTACTTC,CASSIEIGGQETQYF
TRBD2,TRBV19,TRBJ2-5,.,TGTGCCAGTAGAGGGGGACTAGCGGGAAGGACAGAGACCCAGTACTTC,CASRGGLAGRTETQYF
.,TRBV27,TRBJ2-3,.,TGTGCCAGCAGTTTGCCGGGACTCACAGATACGCAGTATTTT,CASSLPGLTDTQYF
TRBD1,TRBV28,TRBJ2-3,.,TGTGCCACCCTGGACAGGGGGGGAACAGATACGCAGTATTTT,CATLDRGGTDTQYF